The sequence of this TCR beta chain was determined in a study of cytomegalovirus exposure and HLA in healthy donors. The CDR3 consists of 12 residues. With 4 bases removed from V and 11 bases from J, the gap between germline ends came to 11 bases. From germline, CDR1 is LNHNV and CDR2 YYDKDF (reference sequence). PCR employed 60 Vbeta and 13 Jbeta primers. TCRdb's copy holds only in-frame clones and misses some; the assay was immunoSEQ multiplex PCR. The data show tens of thousands of clones, about 83% seen once. This receptor was identified in a woman younger than 35 in good health and CMV-seropositive. Sequences were obtained from PBMCs. The gene calls are TRBV15 and TRBJ1-4; a possible D gene is TRBD1 (6 bases). This CDR3 is CATSTPTGKLFF. The CDR3 region has the DNA TGTGCCACCAGCACCCCGACAGGCAAACTGTTTTTT.